One and the same sample provided the 3 T cell receptor beta chains below, sequenced in a study of blood T cells in healthy people across ages. A second PCR, run for roughly 7 to 12 cycles, used a sample-barcoded 5' primer plus a J-beta primer mix. TCRdb re-analysed the 5' RACE reads in MiXCR, keeping a single row per CDR3 protein. The profile shows about 1.6 million distinct CDR3 sequences, about 35% of them singletons. Sequenced input: blood. Receptors were obtained from a woman aged 30 to 39 in good health.

This clonotype was picked up a small number of times. The chain is built from TRBV20-1 and TRBJ2-3, with 12 bases lining up with TRBD2. V gave up 5 bases and J gave up 0 bases; unmatched junction bases: 9. CDR1 is DFQATT and CDR2 is SNEGSKA in the germline V gene (reference sequence). CDR3 length equals 17 residues. The CDR3 region is CSAFGLAGSHSTDTQYF. The CDR3, as DNA: TGCAGTGCTTTCGGACTAGCGGGGTCCCATAGCACAGATACGCAGTATTTT.

The rearrangement joins TRBV13 to TRBJ1-2, with TRBD1 matching over 7 bases. V shed 5 bases, J shed 2 bases, and the junction held 5 bases outside the gene matches. Germline V gives CDR1 PRHDT, CDR2 FYEKMQ (reference sequence). The CDR3 sequence is 14 residues long. In DNA form, the CDR3 reads TGTGCCAGCAGCGACACAGGGGACAACTATGGCTACACCTTC. Protein product: CASSDTGDNYGYTF.

The table lists this clonotype with a few counts. V gene TRBV7-6 combines with J gene TRBJ2-2; 12 bases are a match to TRBD1. V dropped 1 base and J dropped 2; count of bases not matched to a gene: 5. The CDR3 contains 18 residues. CDR1 is SGHVS, CDR2 FNYEAQ, per germline. CDR3 nucleotide sequence: TGTGCCAGCAGCTTAGGACCGGGACAGGGGGCTAACACCGGGGAGCTGTTTTTT. Encoded protein: CASSLGPGQGANTGELFF.